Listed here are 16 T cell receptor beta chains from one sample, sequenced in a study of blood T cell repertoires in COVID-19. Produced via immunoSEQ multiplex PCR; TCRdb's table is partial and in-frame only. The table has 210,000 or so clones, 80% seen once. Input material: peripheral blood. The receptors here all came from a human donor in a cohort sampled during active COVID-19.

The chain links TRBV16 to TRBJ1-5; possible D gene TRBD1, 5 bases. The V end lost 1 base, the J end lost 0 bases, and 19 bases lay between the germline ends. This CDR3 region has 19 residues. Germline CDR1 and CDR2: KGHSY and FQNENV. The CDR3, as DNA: TGTGCCAGCAGCCAATTGGCAGGGAGGGTCTCTATTAGCAATCAGCCCCAGCATTTT. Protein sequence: CASSQLAGRVSISNQPQHF.

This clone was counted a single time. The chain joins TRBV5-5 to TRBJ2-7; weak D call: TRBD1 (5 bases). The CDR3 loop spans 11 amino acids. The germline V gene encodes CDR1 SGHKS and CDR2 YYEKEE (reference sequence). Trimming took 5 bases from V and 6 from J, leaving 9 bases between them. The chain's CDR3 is CASRTQGEQYF. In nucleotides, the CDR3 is TGTGCCAGCAGGACGCAGGGCGAGCAGTACTTC.

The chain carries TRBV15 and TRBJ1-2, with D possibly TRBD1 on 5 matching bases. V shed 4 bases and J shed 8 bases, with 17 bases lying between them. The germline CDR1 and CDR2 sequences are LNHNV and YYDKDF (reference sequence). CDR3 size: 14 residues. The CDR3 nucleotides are TGTGCCACCAGCACCACACGGGGGGAGGTCGGCTACACCTTC. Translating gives CATSTTRGEVGYTF. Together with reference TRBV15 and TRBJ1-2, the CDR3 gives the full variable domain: DAMVIQNPRYQVTQFGKPVTLSCSQTLNHNVMYWYQQKSSQAPKLLFHYYDKDFNNEADTPDNFQSRRPNTSFCFLDIRSPGLGDTAMYLCATSTTRGEVGYTFGSGTRLTVV.

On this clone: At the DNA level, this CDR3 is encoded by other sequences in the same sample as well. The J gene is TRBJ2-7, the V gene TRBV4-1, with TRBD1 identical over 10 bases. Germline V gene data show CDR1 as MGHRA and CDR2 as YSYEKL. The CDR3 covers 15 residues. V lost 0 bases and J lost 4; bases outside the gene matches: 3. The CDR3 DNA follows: TGCGCCAGCAGCCAAGACGGGACAGGGGATTACGAGCAGTACTTC. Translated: CASSQDGTGDYEQYF.

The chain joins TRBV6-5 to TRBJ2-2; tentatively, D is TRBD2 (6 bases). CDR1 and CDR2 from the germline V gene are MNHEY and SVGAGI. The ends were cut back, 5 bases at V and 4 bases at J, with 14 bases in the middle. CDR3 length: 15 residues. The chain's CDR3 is CASSKRLEGTGELFF. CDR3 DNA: TGTGCCAGCAGTAAGCGACTAGAGGGCACCGGGGAGCTGTTTTTT.

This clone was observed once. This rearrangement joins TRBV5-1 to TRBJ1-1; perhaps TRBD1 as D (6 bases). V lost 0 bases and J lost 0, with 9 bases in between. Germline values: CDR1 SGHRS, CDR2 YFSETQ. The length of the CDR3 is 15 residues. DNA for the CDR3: TGCGCCAGCAGCTTGGGGGACACGATGAACACTGAAGCTTTCTTT. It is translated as CASSLGDTMNTEAFF.

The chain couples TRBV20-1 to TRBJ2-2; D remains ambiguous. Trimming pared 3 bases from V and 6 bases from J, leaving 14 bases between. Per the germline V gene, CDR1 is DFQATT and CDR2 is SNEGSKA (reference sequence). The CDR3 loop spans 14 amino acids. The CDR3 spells CSASSRLGAGELFF. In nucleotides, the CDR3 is TGCAGTGCTAGTTCGCGGCTAGGCGCCGGGGAGCTGTTTTTT.

CDR3 loop: CAWSVLGGNSYNEQFF. The CDR3 coding sequence is TGTGCCTGGAGTGTACTCGGCGGGAACTCCTACAATGAGCAGTTCTTC. The J gene is TRBJ2-1, the V gene TRBV30; D is perhaps TRBD2 (6 bases). The V end was cut by 0 bases, the J end by 0 bases, with 12 bases between. Germline V gene data show CDR1 as GTSNPN and CDR2 as SVGIG (reference sequence). The CDR3 is 16 residues long.

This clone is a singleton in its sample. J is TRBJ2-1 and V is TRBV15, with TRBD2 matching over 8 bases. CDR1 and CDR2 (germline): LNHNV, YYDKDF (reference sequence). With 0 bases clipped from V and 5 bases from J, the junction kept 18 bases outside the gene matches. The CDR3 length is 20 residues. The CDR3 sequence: CATSRDLWREASQLNNEQFF. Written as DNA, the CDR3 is TGTGCCACCAGCAGAGATTTGTGGCGGGAGGCCTCCCAACTTAACAATGAGCAGTTCTTC. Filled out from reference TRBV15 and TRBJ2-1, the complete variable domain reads DAMVIQNPRYQVTQFGKPVTLSCSQTLNHNVMYWYQQKSSQAPKLLFHYYDKDFNNEADTPDNFQSRRPNTSFCFLDIRSPGLGDTAMYLCATSRDLWREASQLNNEQFFGPGTRLTVL.

CDR3 amino acids: CATHTGYHGYTF. For the CDR3, the DNA is TGTGCCACCCATACAGGGTACCATGGCTACACCTTC. The rearrangement joins TRBV12-3 or TRBV12-4 to TRBJ1-2, with D perhaps matching TRBD1 (6 bases). The CDR3 length is 12 residues. The germline V and J ends were trimmed by 10 bases and 6 bases, with 15 bases remaining between them.

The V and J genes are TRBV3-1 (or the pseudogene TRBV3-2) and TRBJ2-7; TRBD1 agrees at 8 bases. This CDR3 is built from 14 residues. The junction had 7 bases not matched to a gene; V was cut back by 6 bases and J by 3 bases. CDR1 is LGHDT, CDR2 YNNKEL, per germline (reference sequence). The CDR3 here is CASRRTGKRYEQYF. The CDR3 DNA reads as TGTGCCAGCAGGAGGACAGGGAAACGCTACGAGCAGTACTTC.

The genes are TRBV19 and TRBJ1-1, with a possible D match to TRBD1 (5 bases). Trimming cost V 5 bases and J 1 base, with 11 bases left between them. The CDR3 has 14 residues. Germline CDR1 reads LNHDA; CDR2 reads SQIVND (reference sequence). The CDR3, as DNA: TGTGCCAGTAGTCACCACACAGGGAACACTGAAGCTTTCTTT. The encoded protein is CASSHHTGNTEAFF. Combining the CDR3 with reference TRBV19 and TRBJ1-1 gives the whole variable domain DGGITQSPKYLFRKEGQNVTLSCEQNLNHDAMYWYRQDPGQGLRLIYYSQIVNDFQKGDIAEGYSVSREKKESFPLTVTSAQKNPTAFYLCASSHHTGNTEAFFGQGTRLTVV.

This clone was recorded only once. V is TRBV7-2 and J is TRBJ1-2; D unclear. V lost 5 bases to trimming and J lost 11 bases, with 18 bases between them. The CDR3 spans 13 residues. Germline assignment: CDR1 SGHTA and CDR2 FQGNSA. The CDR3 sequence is CASSPSQEFGYTF. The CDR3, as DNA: TGTGCCAGCAGCCCCTCCCAGGAATTTGGGTACACCTTC.

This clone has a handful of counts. CDR3 nucleotide sequence: TGTGCCAGCAGCTTGGGTGGGACAGGGGGCTCACCCCTCCACTTT. Protein sequence: CASSLGGTGGSPLHF. The gene calls are TRBV5-4 and TRBJ1-6; 12 bases line up with TRBD1. CDR1 SGHNT and CDR2 YYREEE come from the germline V gene (reference sequence). The CDR3 contains 15 residues. V shed 0 bases, J shed 10 bases, and the junction held 2 bases outside the gene matches.

The CDR3 DNA sequence: TGTGCCAGCAGCTTAGCTTTTCTAGCGGGAGGGGGGGGCACAGATACGCAGTATTTT. It yields the protein CASSLAFLAGGGGTDTQYF. This chain connects TRBV7-2 to TRBJ2-3, with 12 bases aligning to TRBD2. The CDR3 has 19 residues. After removal of 0 bases from V and 1 base from J, the junction contained 8 bases not matched to a gene. CDR1 and CDR2 from the germline V gene are SGHTA and FQGNSA.

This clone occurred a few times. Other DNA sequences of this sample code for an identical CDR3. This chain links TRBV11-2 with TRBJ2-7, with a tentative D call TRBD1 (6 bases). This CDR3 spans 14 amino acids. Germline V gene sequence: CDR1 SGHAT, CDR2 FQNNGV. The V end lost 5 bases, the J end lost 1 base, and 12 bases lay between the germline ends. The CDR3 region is CASSIDRSSYEQYF. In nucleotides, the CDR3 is TGTGCCAGCAGCATCGACAGGAGTTCCTACGAGCAGTACTTC.